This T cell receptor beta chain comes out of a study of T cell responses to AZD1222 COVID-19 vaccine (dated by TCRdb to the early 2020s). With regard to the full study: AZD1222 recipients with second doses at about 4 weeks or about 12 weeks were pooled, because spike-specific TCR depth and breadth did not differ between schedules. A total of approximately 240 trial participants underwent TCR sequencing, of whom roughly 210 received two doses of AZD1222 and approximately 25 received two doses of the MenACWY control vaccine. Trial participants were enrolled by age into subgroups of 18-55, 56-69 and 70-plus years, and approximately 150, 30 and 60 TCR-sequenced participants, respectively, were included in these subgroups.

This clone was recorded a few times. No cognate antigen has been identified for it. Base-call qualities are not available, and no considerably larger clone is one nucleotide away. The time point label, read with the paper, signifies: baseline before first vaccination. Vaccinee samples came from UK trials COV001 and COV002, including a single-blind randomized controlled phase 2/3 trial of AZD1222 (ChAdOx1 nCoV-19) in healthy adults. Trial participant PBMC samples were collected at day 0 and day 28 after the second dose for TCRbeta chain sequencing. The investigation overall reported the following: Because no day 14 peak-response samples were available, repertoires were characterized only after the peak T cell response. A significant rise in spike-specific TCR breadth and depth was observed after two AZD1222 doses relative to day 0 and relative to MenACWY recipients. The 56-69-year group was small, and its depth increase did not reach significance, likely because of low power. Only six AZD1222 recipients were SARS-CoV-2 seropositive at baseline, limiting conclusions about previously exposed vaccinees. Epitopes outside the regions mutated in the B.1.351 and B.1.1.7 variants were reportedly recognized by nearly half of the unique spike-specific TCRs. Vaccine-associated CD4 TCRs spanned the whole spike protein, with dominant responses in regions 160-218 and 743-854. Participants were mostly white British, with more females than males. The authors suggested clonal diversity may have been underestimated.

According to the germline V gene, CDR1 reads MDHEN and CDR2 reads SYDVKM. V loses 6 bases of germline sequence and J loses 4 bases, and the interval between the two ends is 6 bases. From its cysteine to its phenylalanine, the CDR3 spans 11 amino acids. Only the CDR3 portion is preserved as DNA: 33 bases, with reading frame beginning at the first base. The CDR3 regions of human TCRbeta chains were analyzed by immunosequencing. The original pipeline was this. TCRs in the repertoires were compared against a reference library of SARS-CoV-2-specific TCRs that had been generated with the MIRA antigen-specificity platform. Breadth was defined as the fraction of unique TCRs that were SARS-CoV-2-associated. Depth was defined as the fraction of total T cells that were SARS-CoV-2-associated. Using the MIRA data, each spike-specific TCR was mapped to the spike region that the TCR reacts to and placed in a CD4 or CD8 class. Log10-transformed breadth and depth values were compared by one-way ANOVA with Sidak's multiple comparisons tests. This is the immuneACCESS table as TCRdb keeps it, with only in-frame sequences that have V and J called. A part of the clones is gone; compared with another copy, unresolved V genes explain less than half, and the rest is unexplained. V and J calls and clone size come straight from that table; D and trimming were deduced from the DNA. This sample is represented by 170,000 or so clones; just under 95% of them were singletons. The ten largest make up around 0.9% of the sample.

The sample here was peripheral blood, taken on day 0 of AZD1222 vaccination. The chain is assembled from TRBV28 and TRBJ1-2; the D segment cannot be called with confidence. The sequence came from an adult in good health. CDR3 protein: CASSRGYGYTF. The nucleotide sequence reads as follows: TGTGCCAGCAGCCGGGGCTATGGCTACACCTTC.